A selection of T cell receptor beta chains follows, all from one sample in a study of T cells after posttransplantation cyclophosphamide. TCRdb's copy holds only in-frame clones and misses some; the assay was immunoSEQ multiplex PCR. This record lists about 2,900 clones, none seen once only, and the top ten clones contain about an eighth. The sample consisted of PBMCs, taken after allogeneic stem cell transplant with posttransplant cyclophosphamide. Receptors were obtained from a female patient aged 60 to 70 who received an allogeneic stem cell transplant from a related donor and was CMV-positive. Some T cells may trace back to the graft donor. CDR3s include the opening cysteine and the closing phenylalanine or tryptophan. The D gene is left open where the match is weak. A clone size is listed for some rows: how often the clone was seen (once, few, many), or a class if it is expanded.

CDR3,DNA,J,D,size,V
CASSYPGNSQPQHF,TGTGCCAGCAGTTACCCAGGGAATTCTCAGCCCCAGCATTTT,TRBJ1-5,NA,many,TRBV6-2/TRBV6-3
CASSRRTGGVATQYF,TGTGCCAGCAGCCGACGGACGGGAGGGGTCGCGACCCAGTACTTC,TRBJ2-5,TRBD2,many,TRBV27
CAWGRYNEQFF,TGTGCCTGGGGCAGGTACAATGAGCAGTTCTTC,TRBJ2-1,NA,many,TRBV30
CATAGNTEAFF,TGTGCCACCGCCGGGAACACTGAAGCTTTCTTT,TRBJ1-1,NA,hyperexpanded,TRBV19
CASSFDTAGGNTDTQYF,TGTGCCAGCAGCTTCGATACAGCGGGGGGGAACACAGATACGCAGTATTTT,TRBJ2-3,TRBD2,many,TRBV7-8
CSARQGDGYTF,TGCAGTGCCCGACAGGGGGATGGCTACACCTTC,TRBJ1-2,TRBD1,NA,TRBV20-1
CASSPLSGGLAGELFF,TGTGCCAGCAGCCCCCTTAGCGGGGGGCTCGCCGGGGAGCTGTTTTTT,TRBJ2-2,TRBD2,many,TRBV5-8
CASSLGGSGTGELFF,TGTGCCAGCAGTTTAGGCGGGAGCGGGACCGGGGAGCTGTTTTTT,TRBJ2-2,TRBD2,many,TRBV28
CASSQNLIMNTEAFF,TGCGCCAGCAGCCAAAATCTTATAATGAACACTGAAGCTTTCTTT,TRBJ1-1,NA,many,TRBV4-3
CATSGGGQGAREQYF,TGTGCCACCTCTGGAGGGGGACAGGGGGCGCGGGAGCAGTACTTC,TRBJ2-7,TRBD1,many,TRBV28
CATSDPDRSEQFF,TGTGCCACCAGTGATCCAGACAGGAGTGAGCAGTTCTTC,TRBJ2-1,NA,many,TRBV24-1
CASSIQAGGNTIYF,TGTGCCAGTAGTATACAGGCAGGTGGAAACACCATATATTTT,TRBJ1-3,NA,many,TRBV19
CASSFGDRSKGDTQYF,TGCGCCAGCAGCTTTGGGGACAGATCCAAAGGGGATACGCAGTATTTT,TRBJ2-3,TRBD1,many,TRBV5-1
CASSSGGAYNEQFF,TGTGCCAGCAGTAGTGGCGGGGCCTACAATGAGCAGTTCTTC,TRBJ2-1,NA,medium-sized,TRBV27
CAIRPGTGGDGYTF,TGTGCCATCAGACCTGGGACAGGGGGCGATGGCTACACCTTC,TRBJ1-2,TRBD1,many,TRBV10-3
CASSYKDRGRDGYTF,TGTGCCAGCAGTTACAAGGACAGGGGGCGAGACGGCTACACCTTC,TRBJ1-2,TRBD1,many,TRBV6-5
CASSGLAGVGTGELFF,TGTGCCAGCAGCGGACTAGCGGGAGTCGGTACCGGGGAGCTGTTTTTT,TRBJ2-2,TRBD2,few,TRBV5-6
CASSRTHSNQPQHF,TGTGCCAGCAGCCGGACTCATAGCAATCAGCCCCAGCATTTT,TRBJ1-5,NA,many,TRBV6-2/TRBV6-3
CASSLTGDKYNEQFF,TGTGCCAGCAGTTTAACAGGGGACAAATACAATGAGCAGTTCTTC,TRBJ2-1,TRBD1,many,TRBV28
CASSPRDFRANYGYTF,TGTGCCAGCAGCCCCCGGGACTTCCGAGCTAACTATGGCTACACCTTC,TRBJ1-2,NA,many,TRBV7-9
CASSFQGGEINGYTF,TGTGCCAGCAGTTTTCAAGGGGGCGAAATCAATGGCTACACCTTC,TRBJ1-2,TRBD1,many,TRBV6-5
CASSINGRLEAFF,TGTGCCAGCAGCATAAATGGCCGACTCGAAGCTTTCTTT,TRBJ1-1,NA,NA,TRBV7-3
CASSLRDSGETQYF,TGTGCCAGCAGCCTCCGGGACAGCGGGGAGACCCAGTACTTC,TRBJ2-5,NA,NA,TRBV7-2
CASSLAVNTEAFF,TGTGCCAGCAGTCTGGCGGTGAACACTGAAGCTTTCTTT,TRBJ1-1,NA,many,TRBV6-5
CASSESAAAGRLYEQYF,TGTGCCAGCAGTGAATCGGCGGCCGCCGGCCGCCTGTACGAGCAGTACTTC,TRBJ2-7,NA,NA,TRBV25-1